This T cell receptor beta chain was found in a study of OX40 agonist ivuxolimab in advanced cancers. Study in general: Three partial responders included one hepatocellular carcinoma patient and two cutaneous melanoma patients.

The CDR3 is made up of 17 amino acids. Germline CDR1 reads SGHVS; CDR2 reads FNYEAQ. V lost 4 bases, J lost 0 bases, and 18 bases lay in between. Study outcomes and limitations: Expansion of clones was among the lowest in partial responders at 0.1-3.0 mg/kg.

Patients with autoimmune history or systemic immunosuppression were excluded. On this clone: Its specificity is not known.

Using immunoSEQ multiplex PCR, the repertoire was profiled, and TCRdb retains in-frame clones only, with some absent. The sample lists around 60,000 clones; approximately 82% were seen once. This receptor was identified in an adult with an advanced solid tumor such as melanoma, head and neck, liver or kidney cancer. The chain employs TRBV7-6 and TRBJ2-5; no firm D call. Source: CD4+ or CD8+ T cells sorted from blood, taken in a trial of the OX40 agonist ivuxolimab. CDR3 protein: CASSSALDGSYQETQYF. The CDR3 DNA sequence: TGTGCCAGCAGCTCAGCATTAGACGGGTCGTACCAAGAGACCCAGTACTTC.